Included here is one TCR beta chain sequence, with context. The repertoire was sequenced with immunoSEQ multiplex PCR; TCRdb's copy has only in-frame clones and lacks some. This sample has tens of thousands of clones; approximately 89% occur once, and the top ten carry 8.5% to 9%. CDR1 and CDR2 (germline): GTSNPN, SVGIG (reference sequence). Between the trimmed V and J ends, which lost 3 bases and 2 bases, there was a span of 10 bases. The CDR3 consists of 13 residues. These data come from a study of PD-1 and CTLA-4 blockade in melanoma. The chain links TRBV30 to TRBJ1-1; no reliable D call. This specimen was CD8+ T cells from peripheral blood, taken from a patient given anti-PD-1 treatment. The TCR originated in a human donor with melanoma. As DNA, the CDR3 is TGTGCCTGGAGCCCCGGGGTAAACACTGAAGCTTTCTTT. Amino acid sequence: CAWSPGVNTEAFF.